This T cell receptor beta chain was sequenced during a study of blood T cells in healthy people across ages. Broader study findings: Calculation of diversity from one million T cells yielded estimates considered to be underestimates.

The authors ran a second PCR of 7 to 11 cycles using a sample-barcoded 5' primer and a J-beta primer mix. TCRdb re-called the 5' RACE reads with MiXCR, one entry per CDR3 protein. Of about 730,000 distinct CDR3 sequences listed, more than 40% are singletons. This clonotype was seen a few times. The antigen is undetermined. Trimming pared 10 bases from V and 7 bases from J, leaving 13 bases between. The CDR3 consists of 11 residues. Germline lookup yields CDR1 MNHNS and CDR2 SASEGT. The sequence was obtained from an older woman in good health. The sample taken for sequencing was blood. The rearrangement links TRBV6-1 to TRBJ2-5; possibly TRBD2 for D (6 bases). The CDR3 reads CATGSGRTQYF. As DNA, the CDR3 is TGTGCCACCGGGAGCGGGCGGACCCAGTACTTC.